This T cell receptor beta chain was retrieved from a study of blood T cell repertoires in COVID-19. Study in general: T cells, B-cell-depleted T cells, or PBMCs supplied cDNA or gDNA.

This CDR3 comprises 13 residues. The V gene lost 7 bases and the J gene lost 5 bases, with 12 bases spanning the gap. CDR1 and CDR2 (germline): MNHEY, SMNVEV (reference sequence). Study processing details: Reference gene primer amplification gave estimated nucleated cell counts. The protocol was immunoSEQ multiplex PCR, while the TCRdb copy is restricted to in-frame clones and leaves out a portion. Clonal size and the V and J genes are those of that table, whereas D and trimming came from the DNA. Among 70,000 to 95,000 clones listed, roughly 89% were seen once. The chain combines TRBV27 with TRBJ2-1; a possible D gene is TRBD2 (6 bases). The TCR sequence derives from a woman aged 80 or over with active COVID-19. Sequencing was performed on peripheral blood. The CDR3 reads CASIPAGHNEQFF. CDR3 coding DNA: TGTGCCAGCATCCCAGCGGGTCACAATGAGCAGTTCTTC.